Listed here are 24 T cell receptor beta chains from one sample, sequenced in a study of OX40 agonist ivuxolimab in advanced cancers. Method: immunoSEQ multiplex PCR; TCRdb's copy keeps in-frame clones and lacks some. Among about 110,000 clones listed, about nine tenths were seen once. The material was CD4+ or CD8+ T cells sorted from blood, obtained in a trial of the OX40 agonist ivuxolimab. The receptors derive from an adult with an advanced solid tumor such as melanoma, head and neck, liver or kidney cancer.

This sequence joins TRBV5-1 and TRBJ1-1; perhaps TRBD1 as D (5 bases). Germline V gene data show CDR1 as SGHRS and CDR2 as YFSETQ. This CDR3 has 13 amino acids. Trimming stripped 9 bases from V and 3 bases from J, with 15 bases between. Written as DNA, the CDR3 is TGCGCCACCTCCGCAGGGAGTGACACTGAAGCTTTCTTT. Translating it yields CATSAGSDTEAFF.

The CDR3 nucleotides read TGTGCCAGCAGTCCGGGACAGCTCACCGGGGAGCTGTTTTTT. Encoded protein: CASSPGQLTGELFF. This chain connects TRBV6-4 to TRBJ2-2, with 7 bases identical to TRBD1. V shed 5 bases, J shed 4 bases, and the junction held 4 bases outside the gene matches. The CDR3 totals 14 residues. Germline V lookup: CDR1 MRHNA, CDR2 SNTAGT.

The chain links TRBV12-5 to TRBJ2-7; 13 nucleotides align to TRBD2. CDR1 and CDR2 (germline): LGHNT, FRNRAP. The CDR3 covers 17 residues. Losses at the gene ends were 1 base for V and 2 bases for J; bases not matched to a gene: 5. The CDR3 DNA reads TGTGCTAGTGGTTTGGCCTACGGGACTAGCGGGACCTACGAGCAGTACTTC. It specifies CASGLAYGTSGTYEQYF.

The gene calls are TRBV5-6 and TRBJ2-2; D is unclear. From germline, CDR1 is SGHDT and CDR2 YYEEEE. This CDR3 has 14 residues. The V gene lost 0 bases and the J gene lost 4 bases, with 7 bases spanning the gap. The CDR3 sequence: CASSLVSSTGELFF. In nucleotides, the CDR3 is TGTGCCAGCAGCTTGGTCTCTTCCACCGGGGAGCTGTTTTTT.

The V gene is TRBV30, the J gene TRBJ1-2; 7 bases align to TRBD1. Germline V gene data show CDR1 as GTSNPN and CDR2 as SVGIG (reference sequence). The CDR3 consists of 11 residues. J was trimmed by 4 bases and V by 4 bases; bases with no gene match: 0. Here the CDR3 DNA reads TGTGCCTGGAACAGGGGCTATGGCTACACCTTC. Amino acids: CAWNRGYGYTF. The complete variable domain, with remaining parts taken from reference TRBV30 and TRBJ1-2, reads SQTIHQWPATLVQPVGSPLSLECTVEGTSNPNLYWYRQAAGRGLQLLFYSVGIGQISSEVPQNLSASRPQDRQFILSSKKLLLSDSGFYLCAWNRGYGYTFGSGTRLTVV.

The genes are TRBV5-1 and TRBJ2-4; the D is unclear. The V gene's germline CDR1 is SGHRS and CDR2 YFSETQ. This CDR3 region has 14 residues. V was clipped by 2 bases and J by 0 bases, with 6 bases between them. The CDR3 DNA reads as TGCGCCAGCAGCTTAGGAGAAGCCAAAAACATTCAGTACTTC. Translating it yields CASSLGEAKNIQYF.

The chain joins TRBV5-1 to TRBJ2-3; TRBD2 matches at 7 bases. Germline V lookup: CDR1 SGHRS, CDR2 YFSETQ. The CDR3 length is 16 residues. The junction had 8 bases not matched to a gene; V was cut back by 4 bases and J by 0 bases. This CDR3 is CASSPQPGGSTDTQYF. CDR3 bases: TGCGCCAGCAGCCCTCAACCCGGGGGGAGCACAGATACGCAGTATTTT.

The V gene is TRBV19, the J gene TRBJ1-1, with D maybe TRBD1 (6 bases). V was trimmed by 4 bases and J by 2 bases, leaving 17 bases between them. Germline lookup yields CDR1 LNHDA and CDR2 SQIVND (reference sequence). The CDR3 length is 16 residues. The CDR3 nucleotides are TGTGCCAGTAGTAGGCCCGCCGGACAGATAAACACTGAAGCTTTCTTT. Amino acid sequence: CASSRPAGQINTEAFF.

The chain is built from TRBV29-1 and TRBJ2-4; D is perhaps TRBD2 (6 bases). V was pared by 6 bases and J by 7 bases, with 13 bases between. The CDR3 sequence is 12 residues long. Germline CDR1 reads SQVTM; CDR2 reads ANQGSEA. CDR3 nucleotides: TGCAGCGTCGGGACTCTTCGGAACATTCAGTACTTC. Its protein is CSVGTLRNIQYF.

The CDR3 loop is CASSYGTTNTEAFF. CDR3 sequence (DNA): TGTGCCAGCAGTTACGGGACAACGAACACTGAAGCTTTCTTT. The chain employs TRBV6-5 and TRBJ1-1; perhaps TRBD1 as D (6 bases). V shed 2 bases and J shed 1 base, with 8 bases lying between them. The CDR3 runs 14 residues. CDR1 and CDR2 (germline): MNHEY, SVGAGI.

This rearrangement joins TRBV11-3 to TRBJ1-1; D is uncertain. The V gene lost 0 bases and the J gene lost 8 bases, with 10 bases spanning the gap. Looked up from germline, CDR1 is SGHNT and CDR2 is YENEEA. This CDR3 has 13 residues. CDR3 in DNA: TGTGCCAGCAGCTTAGATAGGTTCCGAGAAGCTTTCTTT. This sequence encodes CASSLDRFREAFF.

The chain employs TRBV18 and TRBJ2-7, with 11 bases matching TRBD1. Germline V gives CDR1 KGHSH, CDR2 LQKENI. V dropped 4 bases and J dropped 5; count of bases not matched to a gene: 7. The CDR3 has 15 residues. The CDR3, as DNA: TGTGCCAGCTCACTCACGGACAGGGGGCTAAACGAGCAGTACTTC. It encodes CASSLTDRGLNEQYF.

V and J are TRBV4-2 and TRBJ1-5; D perhaps matches TRBD1 (5 bases). Germline assignment: CDR1 LGHNA and CDR2 YNFKEQ. CDR3 length equals 14 residues. Trimming cost V 0 bases and J 6 bases, with 9 bases left between them. This chain's CDR3 is CASSQDSGSQPQHF. CDR3 nucleotide sequence: TGTGCCAGCAGCCAAGACTCAGGGAGTCAGCCCCAGCATTTT.

The chain couples TRBV7-3 to TRBJ1-1, with D unclear. V was cut by 1 base and J by 6 bases, with 12 bases left in between. The CDR3 spans 14 residues. Germline values: CDR1 SGHTA, CDR2 FQGTGA. The CDR3 nucleotides read TGTGCCAGCAGCTTAAATGCAGGAAACGCTGAAGCTTTCTTT. The encoded protein is CASSLNAGNAEAFF. The complete variable domain, with remaining parts taken from reference TRBV7-3 and TRBJ1-1, reads GAGVSQTPSNKVTEKGKYVELRCDPISGHTALYWYRQSLGQGPEFLIYFQGTGAADDSGLPNDRFFAVRPEGSVSTLKIQRTERGDSAVYLCASSLNAGNAEAFFGQGTRLTVV.

V gene TRBV10-3 combines with J gene TRBJ2-1; 7 bases align to TRBD2. Per germline, CDR1 ENHRY and CDR2 SYGVKD. V was clipped by 6 bases and J by 2 bases; unmatched bases: 7. This CDR3 is built from 15 residues. Here the CDR3 DNA reads TGTGCCATCAGGCTGGCGGGAGAAGCCTACAATGAGCAGTTCTTC. It codes for CAIRLAGEAYNEQFF.

This chain uses TRBV7-9 with TRBJ1-2; TRBD1 agrees at 8 bases. With 2 bases clipped from V and 0 bases from J, the junction kept 2 bases outside the gene matches. Germline V gene lookup returns CDR1 SEHNR and CDR2 FQNEAQ (reference sequence). This CDR3 region has 15 residues. CDR3 DNA sequence: TGTGCCAGCAGCTTAAGGACAGGGTCTAACTATGGCTACACCTTC. Protein: CASSLRTGSNYGYTF. Full variable domain (outside the CDR3, taken from reference TRBV7-9 and TRBJ1-2): DTGVSQNPRHKITKRGQNVTFRCDPISEHNRLYWYRQTLGQGPEFLTYFQNEAQLEKSRLLSDRFSAERPKGSFSTLEIQRTEQGDSAMYLCASSLRTGSNYGYTFGSGTRLTVV.

The V and J genes are TRBV7-8 and TRBJ1-2; no reliable D call. Trimming cost V 1 base and J 3 bases, with 6 bases left between them. There are 13 residues in the CDR3. Germline-derived CDR1 and CDR2 are SGHVS and FQNEAQ. CDR3 region: CASSLDADYGYTF. The CDR3 DNA reads as TGTGCCAGCAGCTTAGACGCTGACTATGGCTACACCTTC.

The rearrangement uses TRBV19 and TRBJ1-5, with D unresolved. The germline V gene has CDR1 LNHDA and CDR2 SQIVND (reference sequence). Trimming removed 2 bases from V and 7 bases from J, with 21 bases in between. The CDR3 covers 17 residues. CDR3 coding DNA: TGTGCCAGTAGTATAAAACTACGGTACGTGAATGGACAGCCCCAGCATTTT. As protein: CASSIKLRYVNGQPQHF.

This chain joins TRBV6-1 and TRBJ2-3; perhaps TRBD2 as D (6 bases). The V end was cut by 6 bases, the J end by 0 bases, with 13 bases between. Germline CDR1 MNHNS, CDR2 SASEGT. CDR3 size: 15 residues. CDR3 nucleotides: TGTGCCAGCAGCCGTAGCGGTGCTAGCACAGATACGCAGTATTTT. Amino acid sequence: CASSRSGASTDTQYF.

The J gene is TRBJ2-3, the V gene TRBV5-1, with D tentatively TRBD2 (5 bases). Germline assignment: CDR1 SGHRS and CDR2 YFSETQ. Deletions cut 6 bases from V and 1 base from J, with 15 bases between. This CDR3 region has 15 residues. The CDR3 DNA reads TGCGCCAGCACCCATATCCAGGAGGGCACAGATACGCAGTATTTT. Amino acids: CASTHIQEGTDTQYF.

V gene TRBV5-1 combines with J gene TRBJ2-1; 9 bases match TRBD1. Germline V gene data show CDR1 as SGHRS and CDR2 as YFSETQ. This CDR3 has 15 amino acids. The J segment lost 8 bases and the V segment lost 4 bases, leaving 10 bases of the junction unmatched. CDR3 sequence reads: CASSPENRGQYEQFF. The CDR3 coding sequence is TGCGCCAGCAGCCCTGAAAACAGGGGGCAGTATGAGCAGTTCTTC. Drawing the rest from reference TRBV5-1 and TRBJ2-1, the complete variable domain is KAGVTQTPRYLIKTRGQQVTLSCSPISGHRSVSWYQQTPGQGLQFLFEYFSETQRNKGNFPGRFSGRQFSNSRSEMNVSTLELGDSALYLCASSPENRGQYEQFFGPGTRLTVL.

This clone was counted only a few times. This chain links TRBV6-4 with TRBJ2-1, with TRBD1 as a possible D gene (6 bases). The germline gives CDR1 MRHNA, CDR2 SNTAGT. The germline V and J ends were trimmed by 5 bases and 5 bases, with 10 bases remaining between them. This CDR3 is built from 13 residues. The CDR3 region is CASSRTVNNEQFF. CDR3 DNA: TGTGCCAGCAGTCGGACAGTTAACAATGAGCAGTTCTTC.

The chain is built from TRBV28 and TRBJ2-2, with D possibly TRBD2 on 6 matching bases. Germline V gene data show CDR1 as MDHEN and CDR2 as SYDVKM. CDR3 length: 16 residues. V was cut by 3 bases and J by 1 base, with 12 bases left in between. The CDR3 DNA reads TGTGCCAGCAGTTTGTTGGCGGGAAGGAACACCGGGGAGCTGTTTTTT. Translated, it gives CASSLLAGRNTGELFF.

This clone was seen once. The genes are TRBV7-3 and TRBJ2-2, with 9 bases matching TRBD2. CDR3 length equals 15 residues. V was clipped by 5 bases and J by 9 bases; unmatched bases: 10. CDR1 and CDR2 from the germline V gene are SGHTA and FQGTGA. CDR3: CASSRSGGSSRELFF. CDR3 coding DNA: TGTGCCAGCAGCAGAAGCGGGGGGTCGAGTAGGGAGCTGTTTTTT.